A single sample is the source of the 16 T cell receptor beta chains below, sequenced in a study of shared clonotypes between healthy human individuals. TCRdb keeps only in-frame clones here, not all; method: immunoSEQ multiplex PCR. The sample includes under 600,000 clones, over 75% of them seen just once. What was sequenced was PBMCs. The source is a woman in her thirties or forties in good health. Some clones in this sample may be carry-over from other donors' samples.

This chain links TRBV7-3 with TRBJ2-3; 7 positions agree with TRBD2. V was pared by 1 base and J by 5 bases, with 15 bases of the junction left unmatched. The CDR3 extends over 18 amino acids. From germline, CDR1 is SGHTA and CDR2 FQGTGA. The CDR3 region has the DNA TGTGCCAGCAGCTTAAGTGGCGGGAGTCCTAAAATGAAAGATACGCAGTATTTT. It translates to CASSLSGGSPKMKDTQYF.

Comments on this clone: One base separates it from a far larger clone, so it is likely a read error. The V and J genes are TRBV4-3 and TRBJ2-5; D is ambiguous. The germline V gene has CDR1 LGHNA and CDR2 YSLEER. This CDR3 is built from 14 residues. CDR3 coding DNA: TGCGCCAGCAGCCCGACACGAACTTCCTACGAGCAGCACTTC. Translated, it gives CASSPTRTSYEQHF.

V and J are TRBV11-2 and TRBJ1-1; D not resolved. This CDR3 contains 15 residues. Per the germline V gene, CDR1 is SGHAT and CDR2 is FQNNGV. V shed 5 bases and J shed 0 bases, with 13 bases lying between them. Written as DNA, the CDR3 is TGTGCCAGCAGCCCCCTCAGAACATTGAACACTGAAGCTTTCTTT. Its protein product is CASSPLRTLNTEAFF.

This clone was counted a single time. A far larger clone lies a single base away; this is likely a read error. J is TRBJ2-3 and V is TRBV11-3; 13 bases agree with TRBD2. The CDR3 has 19 residues. V was pared by 5 bases and J by 5 bases, with 16 bases of the junction left unmatched. The germline V gene has CDR1 SGHNT and CDR2 YENEEA. CDR3 nucleotides: TGTGCCAGCAGCGACAGAAGGGGAGGACTAGCGGGAGTGGTAGATACGCAGTATTTT. Translated, it gives CASSDRRGGLAGVVDTQYF.

This chain connects TRBV5-1 to TRBJ2-3, with 8 bases fitting TRBD1. Looked up from germline, CDR1 is SGHRS and CDR2 is YFSETQ. This CDR3 is 15 amino acids long. V lost 3 bases, J lost 4 bases, and 7 bases stayed unmatched. In DNA form, the CDR3 reads TGCGCCAGCAGCTCCTCCGGGACAGGAGCAGATACGCAGTATTTT. Translating it yields CASSSSGTGADTQYF.

This sequence joins TRBV6-1 and TRBJ2-7; TRBD2 might be the D (6 bases). Germline values: CDR1 MNHNS, CDR2 SASEGT. The V end was cut by 1 base, the J end by 0 bases, with 7 bases between. The CDR3 sequence is 14 residues long. DNA for the CDR3: TGTGCCAGCAGTGAAGTCGGGGGCTCCTACGAGCAGTACTTC. Amino acid sequence: CASSEVGGSYEQYF.

The J gene is TRBJ2-1, the V gene TRBV29-1; 7 positions match TRBD2. The CDR3 contains 12 residues. CDR1 and CDR2 from the germline V gene are SQVTM and ANQGSEA. The trim removed 4 bases at V and 8 bases at J, leaving 5 bases unmatched. CDR3 loop: CSVGGGYDEQFF. CDR3 bases: TGCAGCGTTGGGGGAGGGTACGATGAGCAGTTCTTC.

The rearrangement uses TRBV7-9 and TRBJ2-3; no reliable D call. The CDR3 is 14 residues long. The germline CDR1 and CDR2 sequences are SEHNR and FQNEAQ (reference sequence). V lost 1 base and J lost 0, with 5 bases in between. CDR3 residues: CASSLVSSTDTQYF. The CDR3 DNA sequence: TGTGCCAGCAGCTTAGTTTCAAGCACAGATACGCAGTATTTT.

The chain has TRBV6-5 and TRBJ1-5; 9 bases are shared with TRBD1. CDR3 length: 13 amino acids. J lost 11 bases, V lost 8 bases, and 10 bases had no gene match. Germline loops: CDR1 MNHEY, CDR2 SVGAGI. CDR3 sequence (DNA): TGTGCCAGCTTTAAGGACAGGGGCAGTTCCCAGCATTTT. Translated, it gives CASFKDRGSSQHF.

CDR3 in DNA: TGTGCCAGCAGCTTAGGGAGTGGGGCTGAAGCTTTCTTT. This gives the protein CASSLGSGAEAFF. The rearrangement uses TRBV7-2 and TRBJ1-1; D remains unclear. The CDR3 consists of 13 residues. Germline V gene data show CDR1 as SGHTA and CDR2 as FQGNSA. Trimming cost V 1 base and J 6 bases, with 9 bases left between them.

The rearrangement uses TRBV28 and TRBJ1-5; 9 nucleotides line up with TRBD1. CDR3 length: 15 amino acids. V shed 4 bases, J shed 9 bases, and the junction held 10 bases outside the gene matches. Looked up from germline, CDR1 is MDHEN and CDR2 is SYDVKM. The CDR3 DNA follows: TGTGCCAGCAGTTATCTGGGACAGGGTGCGGGGCCCCAGCATTTT. It is translated as CASSYLGQGAGPQHF.

The V and J genes are TRBV11-2 and TRBJ2-7; no clear D. Trimming stripped 1 base from V and 2 bases from J, with 3 bases between. CDR3 length: 12 amino acids. The V gene's germline CDR1 is SGHAT and CDR2 FQNNGV. CDR3 region: CASSLATYEQYF. CDR3 DNA: TGTGCCAGCAGCTTAGCTACCTACGAGCAGTACTTC.

V is TRBV14 and J is TRBJ1-2; TRBD1 aligns across 7 bases. The V gene's germline CDR1 is SGHDN and CDR2 FVKESK. With 3 bases clipped from V and 2 bases from J, the junction kept 6 bases outside the gene matches. The CDR3 has 15 amino acids. CDR3 sequence (DNA): TGTGCCAGCAGCCAGCTCGGGACAGCCAACTATGGCTACACCTTC. Translated: CASSQLGTANYGYTF.

The chain carries TRBV18 and TRBJ2-5; TRBD2 matches 13 bases. The CDR3 loop spans 17 amino acids. The trim removed 2 bases at V and 5 bases at J, leaving 8 bases unmatched. Germline V lookup: CDR1 KGHSH, CDR2 LQKENI. The CDR3 DNA follows: TGTGCCAGCTCACCAGTTACTAGCGGGAGGGCCGATGAGACCCAGTACTTC. Amino acids: CASSPVTSGRADETQYF. The variable domain in full, with the rest retrieved from reference TRBV18 and TRBJ2-5, is NAGVMQNPRHLVRRRGQEARLRCSPMKGHSHVYWYRQLPEEGLKFMVYLQKENIIDESGMPKERFSAEFPKEGPSILRIQQVVRGDSAAYFCASSPVTSGRADETQYFGPGTRLLVL.

V and J are TRBV7-9 and TRBJ2-3; 8 positions match TRBD2. The CDR3 is 15 amino acids. The V gene end was trimmed by 6 bases and the J gene end by 0 bases; junction bases not matched to a gene: 5. In germline, CDR1 is SEHNR, CDR2 FQNEAQ (reference sequence). The CDR3 region is CASRKTSGSTDTQYF. CDR3 nucleotide sequence: TGTGCCAGCAGAAAAACTAGCGGCAGCACAGATACGCAGTATTTT.

The chain links TRBV5-1 to TRBJ2-2; D is perhaps TRBD2 (7 bases). The germline V gene has CDR1 SGHRS and CDR2 YFSETQ. This CDR3 contains 15 residues. The ends were cut back, 2 bases at V and 5 bases at J, with 13 bases in the middle. The CDR3 reads CASSFGGQGTGELFF. The CDR3 DNA reads as TGCGCCAGCAGCTTCGGGGGGCAAGGAACCGGGGAGCTGTTTTTT.